This entry is about one T cell receptor beta chain. This sample is drawn from a study of T cell responses to AZD1222 COVID-19 vaccine. Assay used: immunoSEQ multiplex PCR; TCRdb lists only in-frame clones, some missing. The profile covers about 120,000 clones, with 85% to 95% appearing a single time and 1.5% to 2% taken by the ten largest. This CDR3 comprises 13 residues. The germline CDR1 and CDR2 sequences are SNHLY and FYNNEI. V was pared by 7 bases and J by 3 bases, with 10 bases between. The sample consisted of peripheral blood, taken on day 0 of AZD1222 vaccination. This receptor was taken from an adult in good health. V is TRBV2 and J is TRBJ2-1, with TRBD1 as a possible D gene (5 bases). CDR3 sequence: CASTTAHYNEQFF. CDR3 sequence (DNA): TGTGCCAGCACGACAGCTCACTACAATGAGCAGTTCTTC. Full variable domain (rest looked up from reference TRBV2 and TRBJ2-1): EPEVTQTPSHQVTQMGQEVILRCVPISNHLYFYWYRQILGQKVEFLVSFYNNEISEKSEIFDDQFSVERPDGSNFTLKIRSTKLEDSAMYFCASTTAHYNEQFFGPGTRLTVL.